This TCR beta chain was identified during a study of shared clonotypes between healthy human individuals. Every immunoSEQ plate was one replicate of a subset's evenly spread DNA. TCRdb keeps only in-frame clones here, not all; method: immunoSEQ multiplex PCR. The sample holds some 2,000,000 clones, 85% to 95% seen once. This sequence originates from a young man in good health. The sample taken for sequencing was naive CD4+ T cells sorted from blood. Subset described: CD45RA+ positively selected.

CDR3 residues: CASTSGGTYNEQFF. DNA for the CDR3: TGTGCCAGCACCAGCGGGGGGACCTACAATGAGCAGTTCTTC. The chain is built from TRBV6-6 and TRBJ2-1, with 9 bases lining up with TRBD2. CDR1 and CDR2 (germline): MNHNY, SVGAGI (reference sequence). After removal of 7 bases from V and 2 bases from J, the junction contained 3 bases not matched to a gene. The CDR3 covers 14 residues.